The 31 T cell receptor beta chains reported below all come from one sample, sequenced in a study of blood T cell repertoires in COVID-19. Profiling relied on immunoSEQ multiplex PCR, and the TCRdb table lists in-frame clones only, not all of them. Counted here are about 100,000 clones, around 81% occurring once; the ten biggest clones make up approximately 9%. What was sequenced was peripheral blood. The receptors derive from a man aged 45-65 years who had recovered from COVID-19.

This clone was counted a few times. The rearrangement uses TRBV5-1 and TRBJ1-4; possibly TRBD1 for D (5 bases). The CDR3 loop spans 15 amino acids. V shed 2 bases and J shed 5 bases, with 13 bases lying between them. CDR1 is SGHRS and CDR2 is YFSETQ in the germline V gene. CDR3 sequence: CASSFSRGVNEKLFF. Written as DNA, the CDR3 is TGCGCCAGCAGCTTTAGTCGGGGGGTAAATGAAAAACTGTTTTTT.

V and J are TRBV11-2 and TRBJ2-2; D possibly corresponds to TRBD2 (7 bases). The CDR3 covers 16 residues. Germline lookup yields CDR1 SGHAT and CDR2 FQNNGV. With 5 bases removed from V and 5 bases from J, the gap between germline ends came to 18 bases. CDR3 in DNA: TGTGCCAGCAGCCCAATTGCGGGGGCTCGAACCGGGGAGCTGTTTTTT. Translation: CASSPIAGARTGELFF. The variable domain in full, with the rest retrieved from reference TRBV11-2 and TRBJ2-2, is EAGVAQSPRYKIIEKRQSVAFWCNPISGHATLYWYQQILGQGPKLLIQFQNNGVVDDSQLPKDRFSAERLKGVDSTLKIQPAKLEDSAVYLCASSPIAGARTGELFFGEGSRLTVL.

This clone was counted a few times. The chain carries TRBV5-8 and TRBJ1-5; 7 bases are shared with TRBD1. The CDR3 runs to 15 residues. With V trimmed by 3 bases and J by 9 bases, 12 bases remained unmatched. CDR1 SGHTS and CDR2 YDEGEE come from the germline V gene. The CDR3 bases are TGTGCCAGCAGCTCGATGGACAGGCTTCCTGGGCCCCAGCATTTT. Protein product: CASSSMDRLPGPQHF.

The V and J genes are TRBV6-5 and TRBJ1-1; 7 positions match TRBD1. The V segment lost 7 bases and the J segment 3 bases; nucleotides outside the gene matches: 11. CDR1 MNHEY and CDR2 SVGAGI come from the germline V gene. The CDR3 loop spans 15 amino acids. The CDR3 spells CASIRRWDRDTEAFF. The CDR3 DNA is TGTGCCAGCATTAGAAGATGGGACAGAGACACTGAAGCTTTCTTT.

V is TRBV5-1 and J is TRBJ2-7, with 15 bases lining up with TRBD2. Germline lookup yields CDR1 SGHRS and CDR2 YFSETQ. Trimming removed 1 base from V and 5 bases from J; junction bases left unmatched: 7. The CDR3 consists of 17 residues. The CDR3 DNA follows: TGCGCCAGCAGCTTGTTGGGACTAGCGGGAGGAGGGAACGAGCAGTACTTC. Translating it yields CASSLLGLAGGGNEQYF.

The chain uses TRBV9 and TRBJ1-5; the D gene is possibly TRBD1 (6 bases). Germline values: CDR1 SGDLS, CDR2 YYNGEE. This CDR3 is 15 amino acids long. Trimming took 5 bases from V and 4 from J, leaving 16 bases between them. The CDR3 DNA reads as TGTGCCAGCAGTGCGGGAGGGGGAGGGAATCAGCCCCAGCATTTT. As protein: CASSAGGGGNQPQHF.

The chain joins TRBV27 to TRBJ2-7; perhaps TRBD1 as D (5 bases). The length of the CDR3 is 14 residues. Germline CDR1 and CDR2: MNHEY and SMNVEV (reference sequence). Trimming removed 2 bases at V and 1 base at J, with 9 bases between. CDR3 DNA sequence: TGTGCCAGCAGTTTAGGGTCAGGGTCCTACGAGCAGTACTTC. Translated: CASSLGSGSYEQYF.

The CDR3 DNA reads as TGTGCCAGCAGTTACTCTCAGGGTGGCTATGGCTACACCTTC. Its protein is CASSYSQGGYGYTF. The chain has TRBV6-2 or TRBV6-3 and TRBJ1-2, with D possibly TRBD1 on 5 matching bases. The germline V gene has CDR1 MNHEY and CDR2 SVGEGT. Trimming cost V 0 bases and J 4 bases, with 9 bases left between them. The CDR3 sequence is 14 residues long.

As DNA, the CDR3 is TGCGCCAGCAGAAGATCCGGCACTGAAGCTTTCTTT. It is translated as CASRRSGTEAFF. This chain joins TRBV5-1 and TRBJ1-1, with D hard to call. Trimming took 5 bases from V and 4 from J, leaving 9 bases between them. Germline CDR1 is SGHRS and CDR2 is YFSETQ. The CDR3 length is 12 residues.

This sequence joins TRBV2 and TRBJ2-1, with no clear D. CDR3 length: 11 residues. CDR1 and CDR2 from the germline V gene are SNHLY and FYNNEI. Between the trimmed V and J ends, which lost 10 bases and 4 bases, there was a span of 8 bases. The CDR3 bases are TGTGCCACCTCTCCTTACAATGAGCAGTTCTTC. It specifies CATSPYNEQFF.

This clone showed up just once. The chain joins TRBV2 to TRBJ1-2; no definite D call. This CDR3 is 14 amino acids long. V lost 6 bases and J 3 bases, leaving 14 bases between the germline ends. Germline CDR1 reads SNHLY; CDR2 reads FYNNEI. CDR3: CASSAAAQHYGYTF. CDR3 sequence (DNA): TGTGCCAGCAGCGCGGCAGCTCAACACTATGGCTACACCTTC.

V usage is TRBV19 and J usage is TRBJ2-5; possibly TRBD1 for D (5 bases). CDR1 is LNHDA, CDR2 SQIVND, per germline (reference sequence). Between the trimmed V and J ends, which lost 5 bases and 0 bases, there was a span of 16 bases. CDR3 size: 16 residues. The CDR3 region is CASSVSRAMYQETQYF. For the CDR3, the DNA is TGTGCCAGTAGTGTGTCCAGGGCGATGTACCAAGAGACCCAGTACTTC.

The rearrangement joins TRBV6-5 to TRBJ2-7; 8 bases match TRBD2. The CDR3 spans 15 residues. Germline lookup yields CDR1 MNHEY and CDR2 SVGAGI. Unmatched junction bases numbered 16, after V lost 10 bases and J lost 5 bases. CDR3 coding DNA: TGTGCCACCCTACCTCGGCGGGGGGCTGTTGACGAGCAGTACTTC. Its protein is CATLPRRGAVDEQYF.

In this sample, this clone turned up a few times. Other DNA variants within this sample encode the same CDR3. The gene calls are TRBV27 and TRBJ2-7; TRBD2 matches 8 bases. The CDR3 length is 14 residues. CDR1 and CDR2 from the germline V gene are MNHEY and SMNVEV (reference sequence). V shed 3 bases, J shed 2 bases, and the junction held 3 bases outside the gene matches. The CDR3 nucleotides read TGTGCCAGCAGTTTGGCGGGAGGTACCTACGAGCAGTACTTC. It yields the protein CASSLAGGTYEQYF.

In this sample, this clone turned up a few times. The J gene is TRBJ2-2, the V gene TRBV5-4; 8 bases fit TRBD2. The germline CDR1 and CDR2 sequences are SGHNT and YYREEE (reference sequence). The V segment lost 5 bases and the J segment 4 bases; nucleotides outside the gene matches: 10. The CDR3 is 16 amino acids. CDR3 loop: CASSPIGGGLTGELFF. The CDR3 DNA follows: TGTGCCAGCAGTCCTATAGGCGGGGGGCTCACCGGGGAGCTGTTTTTT.

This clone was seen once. Here the CDR3 DNA reads TGCGCCAGCAGCCTTACAGGGGTTCCGGCAGATACGCAGTATTTT. Translation gives CASSLTGVPADTQYF. The chain carries TRBV5-1 and TRBJ2-3; TRBD1 agrees at 7 bases. The length of the CDR3 is 15 residues. Germline V gene sequence: CDR1 SGHRS, CDR2 YFSETQ. The junction had 9 bases not matched to a gene; V was cut back by 4 bases and J by 4 bases.

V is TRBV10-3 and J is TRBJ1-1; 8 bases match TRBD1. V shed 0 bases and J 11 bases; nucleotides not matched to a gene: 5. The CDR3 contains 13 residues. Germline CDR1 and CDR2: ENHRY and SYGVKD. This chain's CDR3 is CAISESPGQDAFF. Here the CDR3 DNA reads TGTGCCATCAGTGAGTCTCCGGGACAGGACGCTTTCTTT.

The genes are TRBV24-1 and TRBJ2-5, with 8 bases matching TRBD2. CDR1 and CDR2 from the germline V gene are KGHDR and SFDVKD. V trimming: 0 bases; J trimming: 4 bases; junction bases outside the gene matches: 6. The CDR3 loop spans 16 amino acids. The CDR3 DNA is TGTGCCACCAGTGATTTGGGAGCGGGAGAGGTAGAGACCCAGTACTTC. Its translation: CATSDLGAGEVETQYF.

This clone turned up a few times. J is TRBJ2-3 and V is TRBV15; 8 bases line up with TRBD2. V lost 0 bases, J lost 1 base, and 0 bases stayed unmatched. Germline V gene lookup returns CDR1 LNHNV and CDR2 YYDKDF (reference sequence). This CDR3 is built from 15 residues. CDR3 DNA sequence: TGTGCCACCAGCAGAGAAGCGGGAGGCACAGATACGCAGTATTTT. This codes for CATSREAGGTDTQYF.

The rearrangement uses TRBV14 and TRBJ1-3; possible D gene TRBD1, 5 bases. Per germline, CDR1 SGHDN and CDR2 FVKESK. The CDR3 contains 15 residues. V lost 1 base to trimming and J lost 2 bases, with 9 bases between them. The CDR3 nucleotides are TGTGCCAGCAGCCAAGTTGCGGGGGCTGGAAACACCATATATTTT. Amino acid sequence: CASSQVAGAGNTIYF.

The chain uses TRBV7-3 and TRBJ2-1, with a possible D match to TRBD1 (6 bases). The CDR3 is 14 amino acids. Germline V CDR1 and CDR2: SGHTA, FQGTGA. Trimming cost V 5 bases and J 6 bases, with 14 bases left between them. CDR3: CASSLDRRSNEQFF. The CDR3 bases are TGTGCCAGCAGCCTCGACAGGAGGAGCAATGAGCAGTTCTTC. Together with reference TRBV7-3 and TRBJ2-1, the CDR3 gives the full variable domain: GAGVSQTPSNKVTEKGKYVELRCDPISGHTALYWYRQSLGQGPEFLIYFQGTGAADDSGLPNDRFFAVRPEGSVSTLKIQRTERGDSAVYLCASSLDRRSNEQFFGPGTRLTVL.

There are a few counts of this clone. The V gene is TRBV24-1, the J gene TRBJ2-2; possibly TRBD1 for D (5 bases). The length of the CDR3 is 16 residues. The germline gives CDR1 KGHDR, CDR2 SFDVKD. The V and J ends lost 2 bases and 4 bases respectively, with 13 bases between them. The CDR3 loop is CATSDSALTGTGELFF. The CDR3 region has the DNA TGTGCCACCAGTGATTCGGCGTTAACAGGCACCGGGGAGCTGTTTTTT.

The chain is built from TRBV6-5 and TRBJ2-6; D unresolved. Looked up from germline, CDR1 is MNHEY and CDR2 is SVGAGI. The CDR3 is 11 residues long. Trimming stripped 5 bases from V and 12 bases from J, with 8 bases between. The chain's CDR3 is CASSTRAVLTF. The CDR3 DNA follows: TGTGCCAGCAGTACTCGCGCCGTCCTGACTTTC.

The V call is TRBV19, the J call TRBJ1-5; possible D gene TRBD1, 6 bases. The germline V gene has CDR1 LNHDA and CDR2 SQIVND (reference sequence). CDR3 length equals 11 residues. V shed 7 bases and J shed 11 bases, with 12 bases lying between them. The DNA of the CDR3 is TGTGCCAGTAAAGGGGGGGAGGCCCAGCATTTT. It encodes CASKGGEAQHF.

The CDR3 here is CASSENTNTGELFF. The CDR3 DNA follows: TGCGCCAGCAGTGAGAACACCAACACCGGGGAGCTGTTTTTT. The chain couples TRBV10-2 to TRBJ2-2; no reliable D call. The V gene lost 2 bases and the J gene lost 2 bases, with 6 bases spanning the gap. The CDR3 is made up of 14 amino acids. Germline V CDR1 and CDR2: WSHSY, SAAADI.

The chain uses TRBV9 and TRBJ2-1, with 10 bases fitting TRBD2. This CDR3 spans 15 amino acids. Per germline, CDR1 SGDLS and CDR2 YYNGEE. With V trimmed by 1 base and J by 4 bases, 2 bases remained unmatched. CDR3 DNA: TGTGCCAGCAGCGTAAGGACTAGCGGTTACAATGAGCAGTTCTTC. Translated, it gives CASSVRTSGYNEQFF.

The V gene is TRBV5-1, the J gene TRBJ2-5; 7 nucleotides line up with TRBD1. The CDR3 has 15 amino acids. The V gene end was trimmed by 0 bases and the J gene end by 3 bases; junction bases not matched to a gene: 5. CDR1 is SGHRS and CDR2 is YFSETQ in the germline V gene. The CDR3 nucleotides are TGCGCCAGCAGCTTGGGGACAGGAAATGAAGAGACCCAGTACTTC. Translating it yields CASSLGTGNEETQYF.

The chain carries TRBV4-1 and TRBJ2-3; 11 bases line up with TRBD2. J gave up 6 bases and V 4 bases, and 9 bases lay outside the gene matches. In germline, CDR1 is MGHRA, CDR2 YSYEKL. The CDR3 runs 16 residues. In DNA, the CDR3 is TGCGCCAGCAGCCCAAGTTTACTAGCGGGGGAGGATACGCAGTATTTT. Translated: CASSPSLLAGEDTQYF.

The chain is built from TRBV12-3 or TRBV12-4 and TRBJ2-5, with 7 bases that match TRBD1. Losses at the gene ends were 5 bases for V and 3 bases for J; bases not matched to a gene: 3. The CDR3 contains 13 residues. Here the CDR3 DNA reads TGTGCCAGCAGTCGGGACAGAAAAGAGACCCAGTACTTC. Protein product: CASSRDRKETQYF.

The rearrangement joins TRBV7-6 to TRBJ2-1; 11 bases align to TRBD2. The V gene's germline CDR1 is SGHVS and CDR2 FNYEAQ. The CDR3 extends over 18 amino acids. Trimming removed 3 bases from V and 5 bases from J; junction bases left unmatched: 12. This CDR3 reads CASSLVASGGIRNNEQFF. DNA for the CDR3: TGTGCCAGCAGCTTGGTGGCTAGCGGGGGGATTAGAAACAATGAGCAGTTCTTC.

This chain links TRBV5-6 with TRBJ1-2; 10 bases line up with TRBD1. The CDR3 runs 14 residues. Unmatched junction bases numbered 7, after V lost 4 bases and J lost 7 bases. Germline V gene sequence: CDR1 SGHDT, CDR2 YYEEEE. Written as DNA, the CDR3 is TGTGCCAGCAGCGCCTCCGGGACAGGGGTTGGCTACACCTTC. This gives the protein CASSASGTGVGYTF.